Each of the 16 T cell receptor beta chains below was sequenced from the same sample in a study of blood T cell repertoires in COVID-19. Using immunoSEQ multiplex PCR, the repertoire was profiled, and TCRdb retains in-frame clones only, with some absent. The sample has approximately 170,000 clones, more than 65% seen once. Sequencing used peripheral blood. The receptors come from a woman older than 75 with active or convalescent COVID-19.

This chain links TRBV15 with TRBJ1-4, with D unresolved. The CDR3 has 13 residues. In germline, CDR1 is LNHNV, CDR2 YYDKDF (reference sequence). Trimming removed 3 bases from V and 5 bases from J, with 7 bases in between. CDR3 sequence reads: CATSRAPNEKLFF. Here the CDR3 DNA reads TGTGCCACCAGCAGGGCACCCAATGAAAAACTGTTTTTT.

This clone has only a few counts. The rearrangement joins TRBV10-3 to TRBJ2-2; 7 positions agree with TRBD1. The CDR3 length is 13 residues. V was pared by 10 bases and J by 6 bases, with 8 bases of the junction left unmatched. CDR1 ENHRY and CDR2 SYGVKD come from the germline V gene. The CDR3, as DNA: TGTGCCACCCGACAGGGAGACGCCGGGGAGCTGTTTTTT. This gives the protein CATRQGDAGELFF.

This chain links TRBV19 with TRBJ1-1; D not resolved. The CDR3 sequence is 12 residues long. CDR1 and CDR2 from the germline V gene are LNHDA and SQIVND (reference sequence). Trimming pared 4 bases from V and 4 bases from J, leaving 7 bases between. The CDR3 region is CASSTWLTEAFF. The CDR3 nucleotides are TGTGCCAGTAGTACCTGGCTCACTGAAGCTTTCTTT.

This clone was seen just once. V gene TRBV5-1 combines with J gene TRBJ1-2, with 9 bases identical to TRBD1. CDR3 length equals 15 residues. V gave up 4 bases and J gave up 3 bases; unmatched junction bases: 7. The germline gives CDR1 SGHRS, CDR2 YFSETQ. Here the CDR3 DNA reads TGCGCCAGCAGCGGGGCCGACAGGGGGTACTATGGCTACACCTTC. Protein: CASSGADRGYYGYTF.

The chain has TRBV11-2 and TRBJ2-3; a weak D match, TRBD2 (5 bases). Germline CDR1 reads SGHAT; CDR2 reads FQNNGV. V gave up 0 bases and J gave up 7 bases, with 17 bases separating them. There are 16 residues in the CDR3. The CDR3 region has the DNA TGTGCCAGCAGCTTAGATCGCTTAAATCGGGGAAATACGCAGTATTTT. Encoded protein: CASSLDRLNRGNTQYF.

In its sample, this clone was seen once. The rearrangement joins TRBV5-1 to TRBJ2-6; D gene uncertain. The V end was cut by 2 bases, the J end by 3 bases, with 12 bases between. This CDR3 region has 16 residues. Germline V gene lookup returns CDR1 SGHRS and CDR2 YFSETQ. The CDR3 spells CASSFTVTSGANVLTF. CDR3 in DNA: TGCGCCAGCAGCTTCACCGTTACCAGTGGGGCCAACGTCCTGACTTTC. The variable domain in full, with the rest retrieved from reference TRBV5-1 and TRBJ2-6, is KAGVTQTPRYLIKTRGQQVTLSCSPISGHRSVSWYQQTPGQGLQFLFEYFSETQRNKGNFPGRFSGRQFSNSRSEMNVSTLELGDSALYLCASSFTVTSGANVLTFGAGSRLTVL.

V usage is TRBV27 and J usage is TRBJ2-3, with TRBD1 matching 7 bases. Germline loops: CDR1 MNHEY, CDR2 SMNVEV (reference sequence). V was clipped by 4 bases and J by 3 bases; unmatched bases: 4. The CDR3 loop spans 14 amino acids. CDR3 sequence: CASSSYRGTDTQYF. The CDR3 DNA sequence: TGTGCCAGCAGTTCCTACAGGGGAACAGATACGCAGTATTTT.

This clone was seen only a few times. The chain combines TRBV6-5 with TRBJ1-1, with a tentative D call TRBD1 (5 bases). Trimming removed 4 bases at V and 4 bases at J, with 13 bases between. CDR1 is MNHEY and CDR2 is SVGAGI in the germline V gene. The CDR3 is made up of 14 amino acids. The CDR3 nucleotides read TGTGCCAGCAGTTTTAGGGGTATCGGCACTGAAGCTTTCTTT. It specifies CASSFRGIGTEAFF.

DNA of the CDR3: TGCGCCAGCAGCTTTGGCGGGAGGGCCAGCGATGAGCAGTTCTTC. It codes for CASSFGGRASDEQFF. This chain connects TRBV5-1 to TRBJ2-1, with 9 positions matching TRBD2. The CDR3 extends over 15 amino acids. V was pared by 2 bases and J by 8 bases, with 8 bases of the junction left unmatched. Germline assignment: CDR1 SGHRS and CDR2 YFSETQ.

There are a few counts of this clone. The genes are TRBV4-2 and TRBJ1-5, with 9 bases lining up with TRBD1. V lost 0 bases and J lost 0; bases outside the gene matches: 6. The CDR3 runs 18 residues. From germline, CDR1 is LGHNA and CDR2 YNFKEQ. This CDR3 is CASSQEPGQGYSNQPQHF. As DNA, the CDR3 is TGTGCCAGCAGCCAAGAACCGGGACAGGGATATAGCAATCAGCCCCAGCATTTT.

The chain couples TRBV2 to TRBJ2-3; 7 nucleotides align to TRBD1. The CDR3 is 15 amino acids. Germline lookup yields CDR1 SNHLY and CDR2 FYNNEI. The ends lost 4 bases at V and 2 bases at J; junction bases unmatched: 6. The CDR3 loop reads CASSVGDSYTDTQYF. CDR3 DNA: TGTGCCAGCAGTGTAGGGGACAGCTACACAGATACGCAGTATTTT.

This clone appeared a few times. The J gene is TRBJ2-7, the V gene TRBV6-5, with 8 bases lining up with TRBD2. This CDR3 has 14 residues. CDR1 is MNHEY and CDR2 is SVGAGI in the germline V gene. V lost 7 bases to trimming and J lost 2 bases; unmatched junction nucleotides: 7. As DNA, the CDR3 is TGTGCCAGCATACCGGGACTAGTAACCTACGAGCAGTACTTC. Translating gives CASIPGLVTYEQYF.

In this sample, this clone turned up a few times. The chain carries TRBV28 and TRBJ2-7, with D possibly matching TRBD2 (6 bases). The CDR3 has 15 residues. V lost 5 bases to trimming and J lost 0 bases, with 14 bases between them. Germline CDR1 reads MDHEN; CDR2 reads SYDVKM. CDR3 residues: CASSNSGGSSYEQYF. CDR3 coding DNA: TGTGCCAGCAGTAACTCTGGAGGGAGCTCCTACGAGCAGTACTTC.

The rearrangement links TRBV7-3 to TRBJ2-1, with a weak D call TRBD1 (5 bases). The CDR3 is 14 amino acids. Germline CDR1 reads SGHTA; CDR2 reads FQGTGA. The germline V and J ends were trimmed by 1 base and 6 bases, with 10 bases remaining between them. The CDR3 bases are TGTGCCAGCAGCTTAAGTGGCAGGGCCAATGAGCAGTTCTTC. It codes for CASSLSGRANEQFF. Full variable domain (outside the CDR3, taken from reference TRBV7-3 and TRBJ2-1): GAGVSQTPSNKVTEKGKYVELRCDPISGHTALYWYRQSLGQGPEFLIYFQGTGAADDSGLPNDRFFAVRPEGSVSTLKIQRTERGDSAVYLCASSLSGRANEQFFGPGTRLTVL.

The chain has TRBV9 and TRBJ1-1; tentatively, D is TRBD1 (6 bases). V was clipped by 4 bases and J by 5 bases, with 9 bases between them. Germline V lookup: CDR1 SGDLS, CDR2 YYNGEE. The CDR3 runs to 12 residues. CDR3 amino acids: CASSPQGTEAFF. The CDR3 coding sequence is TGTGCCAGCAGCCCACAGGGAACTGAAGCTTTCTTT.

This chain joins TRBV10-3 and TRBJ2-1; perhaps TRBD2 as D (6 bases). This CDR3 has 13 amino acids. From germline, CDR1 is ENHRY and CDR2 SYGVKD. V gave up 8 bases and J gave up 8 bases, with 16 bases separating them. The CDR3, as DNA: TGTGCCATCTGGGGAGGCTCCCAGGATGAGCAGTTCTTC. Its translation is CAIWGGSQDEQFF.